A single sample gave rise to the 20 T cell receptor beta chains below, sequenced in a study of T-cell reconstitution after alpha-beta-depleted transplantation in children. A library of TCRbeta sequences, prepared with unique molecular identifiers, was generated. MiXCR, applied by TCRdb to the PCR reads, yields one record per CDR3 protein. The repertoire holds a few hundred thousand distinct CDR3 sequences, over 9% seen once, with around 2.4% in the top ten. The specimen comprised PBMCs from the stem cell graft donor, sampled from the stem cell graft. Every receptor here comes from a human donor who donated a stem cell graft to a child with acute lymphoblastic leukemia.

The genes are TRBV20-1 and TRBJ2-1; D might be TRBD2 (6 bases). Per the germline V gene, CDR1 is DFQATT and CDR2 is SNEGSKA (reference sequence). The ends were cut back, 4 bases at V and 2 bases at J, with 15 bases in the middle. This CDR3 spans 15 amino acids. The CDR3: CSATTGGTPYNEQFF. In DNA form, the CDR3 reads TGCAGTGCTACTACCGGCGGGACCCCCTACAATGAGCAGTTCTTC.

V gene TRBV3-1 combines with J gene TRBJ2-7, with D maybe TRBD1 (5 bases). Trimming took off 4 bases at V and 1 base at J, with 14 bases between the two ends. Looked up from germline, CDR1 is LGHDT and CDR2 is YNNKEL (reference sequence). This CDR3 comprises 15 residues. As DNA, the CDR3 is TGTGCCAGCAGCCCCGGCTTGGGGCATTCCTACGAGCAGTACTTC. It specifies CASSPGLGHSYEQYF.

There are a few counts of this clonotype. The chain recombines TRBV12-3 or TRBV12-4 with TRBJ1-1, with unresolved D. The CDR3 sequence is 14 residues long. V lost 5 bases and J 4 bases, leaving 14 bases between the germline ends. The CDR3 DNA sequence: TGTGCCAGCAGTCGGGGAGGAAGCGGCACTGAAGCTTTCTTT. Translating it yields CASSRGGSGTEAFF.

The CDR3 loop is CSARGFGGGSYEQYF. CDR3 nucleotide sequence: TGCAGTGCTAGGGGGTTTGGAGGGGGCAGCTACGAGCAGTACTTC. The J gene is TRBJ2-7, the V gene TRBV20-1; D possibly corresponds to TRBD1 (7 bases). The CDR3 is 15 residues long. The germline gives CDR1 DFQATT, CDR2 SNEGSKA (reference sequence). Trimming left V 3 bases short and J 3 bases short, with 18 bases between.

This clonotype was detected a few times. V and J are TRBV5-8 and TRBJ2-7; 9 nucleotides align to TRBD2. V dropped 2 bases and J dropped 3; count of bases not matched to a gene: 9. The CDR3 extends over 16 amino acids. Germline V lookup: CDR1 SGHTS, CDR2 YDEGEE. The CDR3: CASSFPWLAGIYEQYF. The CDR3 DNA follows: TGTGCCAGCAGCTTCCCGTGGCTAGCGGGGATCTACGAGCAGTACTTC. Using reference TRBV5-8 and TRBJ2-7 for the parts outside the CDR3, the full variable domain is EAGVTQSPTHLIKTRGQQATLRCSPISGHTSVYWYQQALGLGLQFLLWYDEGEERNRGNFPPRFSGRQFPNYSSELNVNALELEDSALYLCASSFPWLAGIYEQYFGPGTRLTVT.

The V call is TRBV11-2, the J call TRBJ2-7; D is unclear. Looked up from germline, CDR1 is SGHAT and CDR2 is FQNNGV. The V and J ends lost 0 bases and 7 bases respectively, with 22 bases between them. This CDR3 is built from 17 residues. The CDR3 is CASSLDYRPPGLGEQYF. CDR3 sequence (DNA): TGTGCCAGCAGCTTAGATTATCGGCCGCCGGGCCTGGGGGAGCAGTACTTC.

The chain couples TRBV2 to TRBJ2-5, with 9 nucleotides matching TRBD2. Losses at the gene ends were 7 bases for V and 0 bases for J; bases not matched to a gene: 6. CDR3 size: 15 residues. In germline, CDR1 is SNHLY, CDR2 FYNNEI. The CDR3 DNA is TGTGCCAGCATCTCGACTAGCGGTTACCAAGAGACCCAGTACTTC. Translated: CASISTSGYQETQYF.

This clonotype turned up a few times. This chain connects TRBV20-1 to TRBJ2-7, with a weak D call TRBD2 (6 bases). This CDR3 is built from 15 residues. The ends were cut back, 3 bases at V and 0 bases at J, with 15 bases in the middle. Germline V gene sequence: CDR1 DFQATT, CDR2 SNEGSKA (reference sequence). The CDR3 reads CSASSAGKSSYEQYF. The CDR3 DNA sequence: TGCAGTGCTAGCTCGGCGGGGAAAAGCTCCTACGAGCAGTACTTC.

CDR3 nucleotides: TGTGCCAGCAGTAGGAGGACTAGCGGGAGGGATGAGCAGTTCTTC. Protein sequence: CASSRRTSGRDEQFF. This chain links TRBV2 with TRBJ2-1, with 15 bases aligning to TRBD2. Germline-derived CDR1 and CDR2 are SNHLY and FYNNEI. The V gene end was trimmed by 5 bases and the J gene end by 8 bases; junction bases not matched to a gene: 4. The CDR3 has 15 residues.

The sample holds a few counts of this clonotype. The CDR3 coding sequence is TGTGCCAGTAGCCGCCCATCACAGCCCCAGCATTTT. As protein: CASSRPSQPQHF. The chain links TRBV19 to TRBJ1-5; D is uncertain. Trimming shortened V by 6 bases and J by 7 bases, and 10 bases separated the two germline ends. CDR3 length: 12 residues. Germline CDR1 LNHDA, CDR2 SQIVND (reference sequence).

This clonotype came up a few times. This chain connects TRBV18 to TRBJ2-7; 7 nucleotides line up with TRBD2. Germline V CDR1 and CDR2: KGHSH, LQKENI. The length of the CDR3 is 23 residues. Unmatched junction bases numbered 35, after V lost 7 bases and J lost 2 bases. The CDR3 region has the DNA TGTGCCAGCTTCGGTTCCGGTCCCGGGCGAAAACGGGGAGGGCATGGATGGGCCTACGAGCAGTACTTC. Encoded protein: CASFGSGPGRKRGGHGWAYEQYF.

The chain joins TRBV28 to TRBJ2-1; 8 bases are a match to TRBD2. Per germline, CDR1 MDHEN and CDR2 SYDVKM. The CDR3 is made up of 12 amino acids. With 6 bases clipped from V and 10 bases from J, the junction kept 5 bases outside the gene matches. The CDR3 here is CASSRVAGEQFF. The DNA of the CDR3 is TGTGCCAGCAGCCGGGTAGCGGGGGAGCAGTTCTTC.

This clonotype has ten or more counts. The genes are TRBV12-3 or TRBV12-4 and TRBJ1-1; D is unclear. CDR3 length: 14 amino acids. Deletions cut 6 bases from V and 0 bases from J, with 11 bases between. CDR3 bases: TGTGCCAGCAGCTTGACACCGATGAACACTGAAGCTTTCTTT. It codes for CASSLTPMNTEAFF.

The genes are TRBV7-2 and TRBJ2-1; D uncertain. CDR3 length: 14 residues. Per germline, CDR1 SGHTA and CDR2 FQGNSA. The germline V and J ends were trimmed by 4 bases and 6 bases, with 13 bases remaining between them. The CDR3 nucleotides are TGTGCCAGCAGCTCGTCGTTGGGTCCCAATGAGCAGTTCTTC. Protein product: CASSSSLGPNEQFF.

The CDR3 sequence is CASTEETRGNLGEQFF. The CDR3 DNA reads as TGTGCCAGCACCGAAGAGACCCGGGGGAATTTGGGTGAGCAGTTCTTC. The chain combines TRBV7-2 with TRBJ2-1, with D tentatively TRBD2 (6 bases). Trimming shortened V by 7 bases and J by 9 bases, and 25 bases separated the two germline ends. CDR1 and CDR2 (germline): SGHTA, FQGNSA. The CDR3 length is 16 residues. The variable domain in full, with the rest retrieved from reference TRBV7-2 and TRBJ2-1, is GAGVSQSPSNKVTEKGKDVELRCDPISGHTALYWYRQSLGQGLEFLIYFQGNSAPDKSGLPSDRFSAERTGGSVSTLTIQRTQQEDSAVYLCASTEETRGNLGEQFFGPGTRLTVL.

This clonotype was counted between two and nine times. V usage is TRBV29-1 and J usage is TRBJ2-3; D gene uncertain. Trimming removed 4 bases from V and 3 bases from J, with 2 bases in between. The germline V gene encodes CDR1 SQVTM and CDR2 ANQGSEA. CDR3 size: 10 residues. The CDR3 DNA follows: TGCAGCGTTGTTACAGATACGCAGTATTTT. This codes for CSVVTDTQYF.

To note about this clonotype: Sequence at one end of the junction differs from germline and may be a read error. The J gene is TRBJ2-7, the V gene TRBV23-1, with D possibly being TRBD1 (6 bases). Being an ORF, TRBV23-1 has a function that is uncertain. This CDR3 has 15 residues. CDR3 amino acids: CASIGQPQNSHEQYF. The CDR3 DNA reads TGCGCCAGCATTGGACAGCCTCAGAACTCCCACGAGCAGTACTTC.

This clonotype was seen a handful of times. V gene TRBV12-3 or TRBV12-4 combines with J gene TRBJ2-3; D ambiguous. This CDR3 contains 13 residues. V was cut by 6 bases and J by 4 bases, with 11 bases left in between. The CDR3: CASSDSQADTQYF. The DNA for the CDR3 is TGTGCCAGCAGCGATAGCCAGGCAGATACGCAGTATTTT.

The chain is built from TRBV20-1 and TRBJ2-7; D unclear. There are 16 residues in the CDR3. Germline CDR1 DFQATT, CDR2 SNEGSKA (reference sequence). V lost 0 bases, J lost 5 bases, and 20 bases lay in between. The CDR3 DNA sequence: TGCAGTGCTAGAGATCGGATGGTAGCTACTCTTCACGAGCAGTACTTC. It translates to CSARDRMVATLHEQYF.

The chain links TRBV5-2 to TRBJ2-3; the D segment call TRBD1 is taken from the table without a DNA check. TRBV5-2 is termed a pseudogene. The CDR3 is made up of 13 amino acids. CDR3 nucleotides: TGTGCCAGCAGCTCCATTGCCGGGACTACGCAGTATTTT. This codes for CASSSIAGTTQYF.